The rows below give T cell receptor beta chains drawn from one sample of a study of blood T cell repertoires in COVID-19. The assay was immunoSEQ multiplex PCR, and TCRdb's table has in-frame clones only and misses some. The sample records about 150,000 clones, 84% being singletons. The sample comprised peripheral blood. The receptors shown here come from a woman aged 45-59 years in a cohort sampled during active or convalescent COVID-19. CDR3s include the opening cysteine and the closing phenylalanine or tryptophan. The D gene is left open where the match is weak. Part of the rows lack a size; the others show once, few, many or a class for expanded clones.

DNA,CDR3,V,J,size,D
TGCGCCAGCAGCCCCGGGACAGGGGGCTGGAGCTACACCTTC,CASSPGTGGWSYTF,TRBV5-1,TRBJ1-2,few,TRBD1
TGTGCCAGCAGCTTAGGGCAGGGAAACACTGAAGCTTTCTTT,CASSLGQGNTEAFF,TRBV11-2,TRBJ1-1,.,.
TGTGCCATCAGTGGGAACGGACAGTACAACTATGGCTACACCTTC,CAISGNGQYNYGYTF,TRBV10-3,TRBJ1-2,.,.
TGTGCCAGCAGACTTAGAGGGACTAGCGGGGGGGACAACACCGGGGAGCTGTTTTTT,CASRLRGTSGGDNTGELFF,TRBV11-2,TRBJ2-2,few,TRBD2
TGTGCCAGCAGCGTACAGGGGGACTCCTACGAGCAGTACTTC,CASSVQGDSYEQYF,TRBV9,TRBJ2-7,few,TRBD1
TGCGCCAGCAGCTTGGAAGCGAGAGGTGCTAGCACAGATACGCAGTATTTT,CASSLEARGASTDTQYF,TRBV5-1,TRBJ2-3,.,.
TGTGCCAGTATCGACAGGGGGAAGCCCTCCACTGAAGCTTTCTTT,CASIDRGKPSTEAFF,TRBV19,TRBJ1-1,.,TRBD1
TGTGCCAGCAGCCTAGATGGGGGCTTAAGCTCCTACGAGCAGTACTTC,CASSLDGGLSSYEQYF,TRBV7-2,TRBJ2-7,once,.
TGTGCCTTCTACAGGGATCTCGGTGGCTACACCTTC,CAFYRDLGGYTF,TRBV30,TRBJ1-2,.,.
TGTGCCAGCAGCTTGACAGGGGCCTACAATGAGCAGTTCTTC,CASSLTGAYNEQFF,TRBV7-9,TRBJ2-1,once,TRBD1
TGTGCCAGCAATCAAGGGGGGGTGGCGAGAGAGACCCAGTACTTC,CASNQGGVARETQYF,TRBV2,TRBJ2-5,.,.
TGTGCCAGCAGTCCTCAGGACAGGACTTCTGAAGCTTTCTTT,CASSPQDRTSEAFF,TRBV6-6,TRBJ1-1,.,TRBD1
TGTGCCAGTAGTAACCGGGACATCAGCGAAAAACTGTTTTTT,CASSNRDISEKLFF,TRBV19,TRBJ1-4,few,.
TGTGCCAGCTCACCCCAGGGGGGGAACACTGAAGCTTTCTTT,CASSPQGGNTEAFF,TRBV18,TRBJ1-1,.,TRBD1
TGTGCCATCAGGGCTGGACAGGGGGGAACTGAAGCTTTCTTT,CAIRAGQGGTEAFF,TRBV10-3,TRBJ1-1,.,TRBD1
TGTGCCGGGGGGCGCCGGGAGACCCAGTACTTC,CAGGRRETQYF,TRBV30,TRBJ2-5,.,.
TGTGCCAGCAGTTACTCGGGGGGGCCGGGCAATGAGCAGTTCTTC,CASSYSGGPGNEQFF,TRBV6-5,TRBJ2-1,many,.
TGTGCCAGTAGTGCGGGGAAGCATTTCGATCAGCCCCAGCATTTT,CASSAGKHFDQPQHF,TRBV19,TRBJ1-5,.,.
TGTGCCAGCAGTGACATTGGGGGGGCCTCAGATACGCAGTATTTT,CASSDIGGASDTQYF,TRBV6-4,TRBJ2-3,.,.
TGTGCCAGCAGACTAGATCAAACTGAGGGTTCACCCCTCCACTTT,CASRLDQTEGSPLHF,TRBV6-4,TRBJ1-6,.,.
TGTGCCATCAGTGAGTCGACACTTAGCAATCAGCCCCAGCATTTT,CAISESTLSNQPQHF,TRBV10-3,TRBJ1-5,.,.
TGTGCCAGTAAAGCGGGGGGGGGAAGAACAGATACGCAGTATTTT,CASKAGGGRTDTQYF,TRBV19,TRBJ2-3,once,TRBD2
TGTGCCAGCAGTAAGAGAGGGACAGGTCATTATTCACCCCTCCACTTT,CASSKRGTGHYSPLHF,TRBV5-6,TRBJ1-6,.,TRBD1
TGTGCCATCAGTGAACGGAGCGGGGAAACTAGCACAGATACGCAGTATTTT,CAISERSGETSTDTQYF,TRBV10-3,TRBJ2-3,.,TRBD2
TGTGCCAGTAGTACTAGCGGCAATGAGCAGTTCTTC,CASSTSGNEQFF,TRBV19,TRBJ2-1,few,TRBD2
TGTGCCAGTAGTGTCGGACAGGGGGAGGTCTTGGATACGCAGTATTTT,CASSVGQGEVLDTQYF,TRBV19,TRBJ2-3,few,TRBD1
TGCGCCAGCAGCGGGGGGACTAGCGGACAAGAGACCCAGTACTTC,CASSGGTSGQETQYF,TRBV5-1,TRBJ2-5,.,TRBD2
TGTGCCAGCAGTTACTCGATTAGGGAGAGGGAAAAACTGTTTTTT,CASSYSIREREKLFF,TRBV6-5,TRBJ1-4,.,.
TGTGCCAGCAGCATACTCCCGAACAGGAACGGCATGAACACTGAAGCTTTCTTT,CASSILPNRNGMNTEAFF,TRBV6-2/TRBV6-3,TRBJ1-1,.,.
TGTGCCAGAAGCTTGGGGGTGCGGACTGAAGCTTTCTTT,CARSLGVRTEAFF,TRBV5-3,TRBJ1-1,.,.
TGTGCCAGCAGTTTGACGAGGGAGACCCAGTACTTC,CASSLTRETQYF,TRBV12-3/TRBV12-4,TRBJ2-5,.,.
TGCGCCAGCAGCCAAGGGGGTAACAGGGTTACCCTGGGCTACACCTTC,CASSQGGNRVTLGYTF,TRBV4-3,TRBJ1-2,.,.
TGCGCCAGCAGCTTGGGTCCGGGGGGAGAGACCCAGTACTTC,CASSLGPGGETQYF,TRBV5-1,TRBJ2-5,few,TRBD2
TGTGCTAGTGGTCCCCAGGGATCTTATGAAAAACTGTTTTTT,CASGPQGSYEKLFF,TRBV12-5,TRBJ1-4,.,.
TGTGCCAGCAGTTTAGGCAGGGCCTGGGAGCAGTACTTC,CASSLGRAWEQYF,TRBV12-3/TRBV12-4,TRBJ2-7,.,.
TGTGCCAGCAGTTTCGGGACAGGGGAATACTACGAGCAGTACTTC,CASSFGTGEYYEQYF,TRBV6-5,TRBJ2-7,.,TRBD1
TGTGCCAGCAGATCCGGACAGGGAGGCCAGCCCCAGCATTTT,CASRSGQGGQPQHF,TRBV6-6,TRBJ1-5,once,TRBD1
TGCGCCAGCAGTGAGCAACTAGGCCAAGAGACCCAGTACTTC,CASSEQLGQETQYF,TRBV10-2,TRBJ2-5,.,.
TGCGCCAGCAGCGCTTTAGACAGGGGGCAAGATACGCAGTATTTT,CASSALDRGQDTQYF,TRBV5-1,TRBJ2-3,.,TRBD1
TGTGCCTGGAGTCTGGGCGGGTCACCCCTCCACTTT,CAWSLGGSPLHF,TRBV30,TRBJ1-6,.,.
TGCGCCAGCAGATTCCGAGGGGACAGGGTCTTAGATTCGATGAACACTGAAGCTTTCTTT,CASRFRGDRVLDSMNTEAFF,TRBV5-1,TRBJ1-1,.,TRBD1
TGTGCCAGCAAAAAGAGGGTGCTTGGGGCTTTCTTT,CASKKRVLGAFF,TRBV12-3/TRBV12-4,TRBJ1-1,.,.
TGTGCCAGCAGCTCGATTACAGGGGCTTCTGGAAACACCATATATTTT,CASSSITGASGNTIYF,TRBV7-2,TRBJ1-3,.,TRBD1
TGTGCCAGCAGTAGGACAGGGGGTGGAGAGACCCAGTACTTC,CASSRTGGGETQYF,TRBV28,TRBJ2-5,.,TRBD1
TGTGCCAGCAGTCTCGACAGGGGGACAGATACGCAGTATTTT,CASSLDRGTDTQYF,TRBV27,TRBJ2-3,once,TRBD1
TGTGCCAGCAGTTCGGTAGGGGGTGACTATGGCTACACCTTC,CASSSVGGDYGYTF,TRBV6-5,TRBJ1-2,.,.
TGTGCCAGCAAGCCCGGAGTGCACGAGCAGTACTTC,CASKPGVHEQYF,TRBV6-5,TRBJ2-7,.,.
TGTGCCAGTAGTAAAGACGCCTATAGCAATCAGCCCCAGCATTTT,CASSKDAYSNQPQHF,TRBV19,TRBJ1-5,.,.
TGCGCCAGCAGCTTTGGGACTCCTTCGGCCAACGTCCTGACTTTC,CASSFGTPSANVLTF,TRBV5-1,TRBJ2-6,.,.
TGTGCCAGCAGCTTAGGGACAGGGGTTTCACCCCTCCACTTT,CASSLGTGVSPLHF,TRBV2,TRBJ1-6,.,TRBD1
TGTGCCATCAGTGGGACGGAGGATTATGGCTACACCTTC,CAISGTEDYGYTF,TRBV10-3,TRBJ1-2,.,.
TGTGCCAGCAGCAACCGACTCCAGGGATATGAGCAGTTCTTC,CASSNRLQGYEQFF,TRBV21-1,TRBJ2-1,once,.
TGTGCCAGCTCACTCACACAGGGGGCGAATTCACCCCTCCACTTT,CASSLTQGANSPLHF,TRBV18,TRBJ1-6,.,TRBD1
TGTGCCAGCTCGCCTCCTTCAGGCAGCCTCTCTGGAAACACCATATATTTT,CASSPPSGSLSGNTIYF,TRBV18,TRBJ1-3,.,.
TGTGCCAGCAGCTTGTATGGGGGCGGTCAGCCCCAGCATTTT,CASSLYGGGQPQHF,TRBV7-8,TRBJ1-5,.,.
TGTGCCAGCTCACCACTCAGGGTGGGTCAGTGGGGCAATGAGCAGTTCTTC,CASSPLRVGQWGNEQFF,TRBV18,TRBJ2-1,.,.
TGTGCCAGTAGTATAAATCAGGGCGGTATCCATGGCTACACCTTC,CASSINQGGIHGYTF,TRBV19,TRBJ1-2,.,.
TGCGCCAGCAGCCAAGATCAACAGACAGGGGTTTACACTGAAGCTTTCTTT,CASSQDQQTGVYTEAFF,TRBV4-3,TRBJ1-1,.,TRBD1
TGCAGCGTTGAAGCCCTTGGGGACAGAGAAGCTTTCTTT,CSVEALGDREAFF,TRBV29-1,TRBJ1-1,.,TRBD1
TGTGCCAGCAGCCACGGGACTAGCGGGGGGGCATGGCAAGAGACCCAGTACTTC,CASSHGTSGGAWQETQYF,TRBV3-1/TRBV3-2,TRBJ2-5,.,TRBD2